One sample yielded the 9 T cell receptor beta chains listed below, sequenced in a study of cytomegalovirus exposure and HLA in healthy donors. Amplification used 60 Vbeta primers and 13 Jbeta primers. The data were produced by immunoSEQ multiplex PCR, yet TCRdb's version contains in-frame clones alone and is incomplete. The sample includes some 79,000 clones, around three fifths of them seen just once. Sequencing was performed on PBMCs. Source of these receptors: a woman aged 40 to 49 in good health and CMV-seropositive.

This clone has more than one count but fewer than ten. The rearrangement links TRBV7-8 to TRBJ1-5; 12 bases agree with TRBD1. Germline CDR1 SGHVS, CDR2 FQNEAQ. Trimming at V came to 5 bases and at J to 1 base, leaving 3 bases not matched to a gene. The CDR3 totals 16 residues. The CDR3 nucleotides are TGTGCCAGCAGCCAGGGACAGGGGGCAAGCAATCAGCCCCAGCATTTT. Translated: CASSQGQGASNQPQHF.

The rearrangement links TRBV6-5 to TRBJ2-1, with 7 bases that match TRBD2. Germline V CDR1 and CDR2: MNHEY, SVGAGI. Losses at the gene ends were 6 bases for V and 4 bases for J; bases not matched to a gene: 9. There are 15 residues in the CDR3. CDR3 region: CASRARGAGYNEQFF. The DNA of the CDR3 is TGTGCCAGCAGGGCGCGGGGAGCGGGGTACAATGAGCAGTTCTTC.

V usage is TRBV18 and J usage is TRBJ2-2, with D perhaps matching TRBD2 (5 bases). This CDR3 comprises 14 residues. V shed 2 bases and J shed 5 bases, with 9 bases lying between them. CDR1 is KGHSH, CDR2 LQKENI, per germline. The CDR3 here is CASSPGGSTGELFF. DNA of the CDR3: TGTGCCAGCTCACCAGGAGGATCAACCGGGGAGCTGTTTTTT. Looking up the rest from reference TRBV18 and TRBJ2-2 gives the full variable domain: NAGVMQNPRHLVRRRGQEARLRCSPMKGHSHVYWYRQLPEEGLKFMVYLQKENIIDESGMPKERFSAEFPKEGPSILRIQQVVRGDSAAYFCASSPGGSTGELFFGEGSRLTVL.

This clone was seen more than once but under ten times. The chain joins TRBV6-6 to TRBJ1-2; possibly TRBD1 for D (5 bases). The CDR3 covers 13 residues. Germline V gene sequence: CDR1 MNHNY, CDR2 SVGAGI (reference sequence). With 6 bases removed from V and 5 bases from J, the gap between germline ends came to 13 bases. CDR3 in amino acids: CASSLTDEYGYTF. The DNA of the CDR3 is TGTGCCAGCAGCTTGACAGACGAATATGGCTACACCTTC.

The genes are TRBV7-2 and TRBJ2-1; TRBD2 matches at 7 bases. The CDR3 has 14 residues. J gave up 9 bases and V 3 bases, and 8 bases lay outside the gene matches. Germline loops: CDR1 SGHTA, CDR2 FQGNSA. CDR3 region: CASSFPTSRPEQFF. CDR3 in DNA: TGTGCCAGCAGCTTTCCGACTAGCCGCCCTGAGCAGTTCTTC. The whole variable domain, remainder taken from reference TRBV7-2 and TRBJ2-1, is GAGVSQSPSNKVTEKGKDVELRCDPISGHTALYWYRQSLGQGLEFLIYFQGNSAPDKSGLPSDRFSAERTGGSVSTLTIQRTQQEDSAVYLCASSFPTSRPEQFFGPGTRLTVL.

V gene TRBV6-5 combines with J gene TRBJ2-1; D is perhaps TRBD2 (7 bases). V gave up 0 bases and J gave up 9 bases, with 15 bases separating them. Germline CDR1 MNHEY, CDR2 SVGAGI. The CDR3 has 15 amino acids. The CDR3 coding sequence is TGTGCCAGCAGTTACTCGACAGGACTAGTAGTTGAGCAGTTCTTC. Its translation: CASSYSTGLVVEQFF.

This clone showed up just a few times. The gene calls are TRBV2 and TRBJ1-2, with D hard to call. From germline, CDR1 is SNHLY and CDR2 FYNNEI. Trimming removed 6 bases at V and 6 bases at J, with 17 bases between. This CDR3 has 14 residues. This CDR3 is CASRKQVTGDGYTF. CDR3 nucleotides: TGTGCCAGCAGGAAGCAGGTTACCGGGGATGGCTACACCTTC. Supplemented by reference TRBV2 and TRBJ1-2, the full variable domain reads EPEVTQTPSHQVTQMGQEVILRCVPISNHLYFYWYRQILGQKVEFLVSFYNNEISEKSEIFDDQFSVERPDGSNFTLKIRSTKLEDSAMYFCASRKQVTGDGYTFGSGTRLTVV.

The chain uses TRBV5-1 and TRBJ1-1, with D perhaps TRBD1 (5 bases). The CDR3 loop spans 14 amino acids. V gave up 5 bases and J gave up 4 bases, with 15 bases separating them. The germline CDR1 and CDR2 sequences are SGHRS and YFSETQ. The CDR3 bases are TGCGCCAGCAGTCTGGCGGGGGGACCCACTGAAGCTTTCTTT. Its translation: CASSLAGGPTEAFF. Together with reference TRBV5-1 and TRBJ1-1, the CDR3 gives the full variable domain: KAGVTQTPRYLIKTRGQQVTLSCSPISGHRSVSWYQQTPGQGLQFLFEYFSETQRNKGNFPGRFSGRQFSNSRSEMNVSTLELGDSALYLCASSLAGGPTEAFFGQGTRLTVV.

The V and J genes are TRBV5-3 and TRBJ2-3, with 8 bases matching TRBD1. TRBV5-3 is filed as an ORF, its function uncertain. V gave up 4 bases and J gave up 2 bases; unmatched junction bases: 15. The CDR3 has 18 residues. The CDR3 coding sequence is TGTGCCAGAAGCCCGAAAACCAAGACAGGGGAGGCCACAGATACGCAGTATTTT. Residues: CARSPKTKTGEATDTQYF.